One and the same sample provided the 9 T cell receptor beta chains below, sequenced in a study of vaccination and CD4 T cells after COVID-19. The treatment: roughly 10-day PBMC culture with coronavirus spike peptide pools or control peptides (ViraFEST assay). Prior to the COVID-19 pandemic (2011-2018), the unexposed donor's CD4+ T cells were collected. Sequenced with the Oncomine TCR Beta short-read assay was DNA taken from cultured CD4+ T cells. DNA came from CD4+ T cells after culture. TCRdb reprocessed the PCR reads with MiXCR, giving one entry per CDR3 protein. The sample includes some 9,200 distinct CDR3 sequences, around two fifths of them seen just once. Their cognate antigens are unknown. The source material was CD4+ T cells from blood, cultured in vitro. The receptor source for this set is a human donor in good health.

This clonotype was found a few times. J is TRBJ1-1 and V is TRBV10-3; tentative D call: TRBD1 (5 bases). The CDR3 contains 16 residues. V was pared by 4 bases and J by 0 bases, with 15 bases between. Per germline, CDR1 ENHRY and CDR2 SYGVKD. In nucleotides, the CDR3 is TGTGCCATCAGTGTCTCAGGGAGGCCCATGAACACTGAAGCTTTCTTT. Residues: CAISVSGRPMNTEAFF.

V usage is TRBV12-3 or TRBV12-4 and J usage is TRBJ2-7; D is undetermined. Trimming pared 3 bases from V and 3 bases from J, leaving 0 bases between. This CDR3 is built from 10 residues. CDR3 residues: CASSFYEQYF. For the CDR3, the DNA is TGTGCCAGCAGTTTCTACGAGCAGTACTTC.

V and J are TRBV6-4 and TRBJ1-1, with 8 bases identical to TRBD1. The CDR3 loop spans 15 amino acids. Germline CDR1 and CDR2: MRHNA and SNTAGT. The junction had 10 bases not matched to a gene; V was cut back by 5 bases and J by 5 bases. The CDR3 nucleotides are TGTGCCAGCAGTTCCTCTTCCAGGGGGCTGACTGAAGCTTTCTTT. This gives the protein CASSSSSRGLTEAFF.

J is TRBJ2-5 and V is TRBV27; 9 bases fit TRBD1. The germline gives CDR1 MNHEY, CDR2 SMNVEV (reference sequence). The CDR3 is 13 amino acids. J gave up 5 bases and V 9 bases, and 7 bases lay outside the gene matches. The CDR3 nucleotides are TGTGCCAGTCGGACAGGGGCATGGGAGACCCAGTACTTC. Its protein product is CASRTGAWETQYF.

By share, this clonotype counts as medium-sized (0.01 to 0.1%). V gene TRBV6-1 combines with J gene TRBJ1-6, with a tentative D call TRBD1 (6 bases). The CDR3 extends over 13 amino acids. The germline V gene encodes CDR1 MNHNS and CDR2 SASEGT. V lost 6 bases to trimming and J lost 13 bases, with 16 bases between them. Here the CDR3 DNA reads TGTGCCAGCAGCACGGGACACCCCCTGCCCCTCCACTTT. It codes for CASSTGHPLPLHF.

The V gene is TRBV6-5, the J gene TRBJ2-7, with D possibly matching TRBD2 (6 bases). Trimming stripped 0 bases from V and 0 bases from J, with 6 bases between. From germline, CDR1 is MNHEY and CDR2 SVGAGI. The CDR3 covers 14 residues. The DNA of the CDR3 is TGTGCCAGCAGTTACTCGACTAGCTCCTACGAGCAGTACTTC. Encoded protein: CASSYSTSSYEQYF.

This clonotype has more than one count but fewer than ten. The V and J genes are TRBV20-1 and TRBJ1-1; D remains unclear. Deletions cut 6 bases from V and 1 base from J, with 18 bases between. In germline, CDR1 is DFQATT, CDR2 SNEGSKA (reference sequence). The CDR3 is 15 amino acids. This CDR3 is CSAKPRGRSNTEAFF. The CDR3 DNA follows: TGCAGTGCCAAACCTCGCGGCAGGTCGAACACTGAAGCTTTCTTT.

The chain employs TRBV20-1 and TRBJ2-4; the D gene is possibly TRBD2 (6 bases). Trimming cost V 3 bases and J 2 bases, with 14 bases left between them. The CDR3 length is 15 residues. From germline, CDR1 is DFQATT and CDR2 SNEGSKA (reference sequence). CDR3 amino acids: CSASDGSTTKNIQYF. CDR3 coding DNA: TGCAGTGCTAGTGACGGGAGTACAACCAAAAACATTCAGTACTTC.

The J gene is TRBJ1-2, the V gene TRBV29-1; a weak D match, TRBD1 (6 bases). V lost 4 bases and J lost 8, with 11 bases in between. The CDR3 contains 11 residues. Per germline, CDR1 SQVTM and CDR2 ANQGSEA. In nucleotides, the CDR3 is TGCAGCGTTGGGGGGCTGGCAGGCTACACCTTC. This gives the protein CSVGGLAGYTF.